The rows below give T cell receptor beta chains drawn from one sample of a study of T cell responses to AZD1222 COVID-19 vaccine. Method: immunoSEQ multiplex PCR; TCRdb's copy keeps in-frame clones and lacks some. The sample carries approximately 96,000 clones, about 82% recorded once. This specimen consisted of peripheral blood, obtained 28 days after the second AZD1222 dose. The receptor source for this set is an adult who received the AZD1222 COVID-19 vaccine. Each CDR3 is given with its conserved first and last residue. A D gene is named only where the DNA matches it firmly. A clone size is listed for some rows: how often the clone was seen (once, few, many), or a class if it is expanded.

D gene,V gene,J gene,clone size,CDR3 protein,CDR3 DNA
NA,TRBV5-4,TRBJ1-2,NA,CASSLDPAFNYGYTF,TGTGCCAGCAGCTTGGACCCAGCGTTTAACTATGGCTACACCTTC
NA,TRBV19,TRBJ1-1,NA,CASIPGEEQNTEAFF,TGTGCCAGTATCCCTGGGGAGGAACAGAACACTGAAGCTTTCTTT
NA,TRBV7-8,TRBJ1-2,NA,CASSPPGRPEYGYTF,TGTGCCAGCAGCCCTCCGGGGAGGCCGGAATATGGCTACACCTTC
NA,TRBV4-2,TRBJ1-2,NA,CASSQEPGHNYGYTF,TGTGCCAGCAGCCAAGAGCCAGGGCATAACTATGGCTACACCTTC
TRBD2,TRBV4-1,TRBJ2-5,NA,CASSQARGGGETQYF,TGCGCCAGCAGCCAAGCGCGCGGGGGGGGCGAGACCCAGTACTTC
NA,TRBV18,TRBJ1-6,NA,CASSPDGLRSSYNSPLHF,TGTGCCAGCTCACCAGATGGCCTCCGGAGCTCCTATAATTCACCCCTCCACTTT
TRBD1,TRBV28,TRBJ1-4,NA,CASSLFSLGQGLNEKLFF,TGTGCCAGCAGTTTATTCAGCCTCGGACAGGGGTTGAATGAAAAACTGTTTTTT
TRBD1,TRBV10-2,TRBJ2-2,NA,CASRADRVGTGELFF,TGCGCCAGCAGAGCAGACAGGGTAGGAACCGGGGAGCTGTTTTTT
TRBD1,TRBV7-9,TRBJ1-5,NA,CASSEGTGSQPQHF,TGTGCCAGCAGCGAGGGGACAGGGTCGCAGCCCCAGCATTTT
NA,TRBV28,TRBJ2-2,NA,CASSLFPGGNTGELFF,TGTGCCAGCAGTTTATTCCCGGGTGGGAACACCGGGGAGCTGTTTTTT
NA,TRBV28,TRBJ1-5,NA,CASGDDNNQPQHF,TGTGCCAGCGGGGATGACAACAATCAGCCCCAGCATTTT
NA,TRBV25-1,TRBJ1-4,NA,CASSEDGHPATNEKLFF,TGTGCCAGCAGTGAAGACGGACACCCGGCAACTAATGAAAAACTGTTTTTT
TRBD2,TRBV2,TRBJ2-2,NA,CASSEGRDTGELFF,TGTGCCAGCAGTGAGGGGAGGGACACCGGGGAGCTGTTTTTT
TRBD1,TRBV12-3/TRBV12-4,TRBJ1-1,NA,CASSLWGQGQAFF,TGTGCCAGCAGTTTATGGGGACAGGGGCAGGCTTTCTTT
NA,TRBV19,TRBJ2-1,NA,CASSIASRLSEQFF,TGTGCCAGTAGTATAGCCTCGAGATTAAGTGAGCAGTTCTTC
TRBD1,TRBV7-2,TRBJ2-5,NA,CASSRDREETQYF,TGTGCCAGCAGCCGGGACAGGGAGGAGACCCAGTACTTC
NA,TRBV4-3,TRBJ2-2,NA,CASSQVGAGTTNTGELFF,TGCGCCAGCAGCCAAGTGGGTGCCGGGACAACGAACACCGGGGAGCTGTTTTTT
NA,TRBV23-1,TRBJ1-1,NA,CASSQSPVGRGEAEAFF,TGCGCCAGCAGTCAATCACCCGTGGGTAGGGGAGAAGCTGAAGCTTTCTTT
TRBD2,TRBV4-1,TRBJ2-7,NA,CASSQAPSGSYEQYF,TGCGCCAGCAGCCAAGCGCCTAGCGGGAGCTACGAGCAGTACTTC
TRBD2,TRBV24-1,TRBJ2-3,NA,CATSDWGTGGPADTQYF,TGTGCCACCAGTGATTGGGGTACGGGAGGGCCGGCAGATACGCAGTATTTT
TRBD1,TRBV11-1,TRBJ2-1,NA,CASSSGTGGNNEQFF,TGTGCCAGCAGCTCAGGGACAGGGGGCAACAATGAGCAGTTCTTC
NA,TRBV28,TRBJ1-1,NA,CASLPPGGPNTEAFF,TGTGCCAGCCTCCCGCCGGGGGGACCGAACACTGAAGCTTTCTTT
NA,TRBV5-8,TRBJ1-1,NA,CASSHTGANTEAFF,TGTGCCAGCAGCCATACGGGGGCGAACACTGAAGCTTTCTTT
TRBD1,TRBV5-1,TRBJ2-4,NA,CASRERQGLDIQYF,TGCGCCAGCAGGGAAAGACAGGGGTTAGACATTCAGTACTTC
TRBD1,TRBV5-4,TRBJ2-7,NA,CASSPGTGVSYEQYF,TGTGCCAGCAGCCCCGGGACAGGGGTTTCCTACGAGCAGTACTTC
NA,TRBV5-4,TRBJ2-5,NA,CASSLEWGETQYF,TGTGCCAGCAGCTTGGAATGGGGCGAGACCCAGTACTTC
NA,TRBV6-2/TRBV6-3,TRBJ1-5,NA,CASSPRQANQPQHF,TGTGCCAGCAGTCCACGACAGGCCAATCAGCCCCAGCATTTT
NA,TRBV29-1,TRBJ2-7,NA,CSVELQGSSYEQYF,TGCAGCGTTGAACTCCAGGGAAGCTCCTACGAGCAGTACTTC
NA,TRBV10-3,TRBJ1-2,NA,CAISRDSRGYTF,TGTGCCATCAGTAGGGACTCCCGCGGCTACACCTTC
TRBD1,TRBV5-1,TRBJ2-7,NA,CASSLEGQVNYEQYF,TGCGCCAGCAGCTTGGAGGGACAGGTTAACTACGAGCAGTACTTC
NA,TRBV28,TRBJ2-5,once,CASSYVLAKTQYF,TGTGCCAGCAGTTACGTTCTCGCCAAGACCCAGTACTTC
NA,TRBV7-8,TRBJ2-2,NA,CASSPQGSGELFF,TGTGCCAGCAGCCCACAGGGTTCCGGGGAGCTGTTTTTT
TRBD1,TRBV28,TRBJ1-2,NA,CASSPGGGFYGYTF,TGTGCCAGCAGTCCAGGGGGGGGATTCTATGGCTACACCTTC
NA,TRBV19,TRBJ1-2,NA,CATRAGGSDGYTF,TGTGCCACCCGTGCGGGAGGGTCAGATGGCTACACCTTC
NA,TRBV5-1,TRBJ2-7,NA,CASSLGVAMDEQYF,TGCGCCAGCAGCTTGGGAGTAGCGATGGATGAGCAGTACTTC
NA,TRBV6-5,TRBJ1-1,NA,CASSHRARGTEAFF,TGTGCCAGCAGTCACCGGGCCCGGGGCACTGAAGCTTTCTTT
NA,TRBV5-5,TRBJ1-5,NA,CASSTIDQPQHF,TGTGCCAGCAGCACGATCGATCAGCCCCAGCATTTT
NA,TRBV6-5,TRBJ2-1,NA,CASRLTGGSYNEQFF,TGTGCCAGCAGGCTCACAGGAGGCTCCTACAATGAGCAGTTCTTC
NA,TRBV24-1,TRBJ2-7,NA,CATSDRSYEQYF,TGTGCCACCAGTGATAGATCCTACGAGCAGTACTTC
NA,TRBV7-7,TRBJ2-1,NA,CASSTTASSYNEQFF,TGTGCCAGCAGCACGACCGCGAGCTCCTACAATGAGCAGTTCTTC